The rows below give T cell receptor beta chains drawn from one sample of a study of T cell responses to AZD1222 COVID-19 vaccine. Some clones are missing from TCRdb's copy, which holds only in-frame ones; the method was immunoSEQ multiplex PCR. The table has roughly 150,000 clones, over 85% seen once. Sequences were derived from peripheral blood, sampled on day 0 of AZD1222 vaccination. Source of these receptors: an adult in good health. The CDR3 runs from the conserved cysteine through the conserved F or W. The D gene is left open where the match is weak. A clone size is listed for some rows: how often the clone was seen (once, few, many), or a class if it is expanded.

TRBV4-2	-	TRBD1	TRBJ1-2	TGTGCCAGCAGCCGACAGGGGGCTCAGGAGTATGGCTACACCTTC	CASSRQGAQEYGYTF
TRBV16	-	-	TRBJ2-6	TGTGCCAGCAGCCAATCTGTGGGCTCTGGGGCCAACGTCCTGACTTTC	CASSQSVGSGANVLTF
TRBV30	-	TRBD1	TRBJ1-1	TGTGCCTGGAGTATGACAGGGGCGTTGGAAGCTTTCTTT	CAWSMTGALEAFF
TRBV6-4	-	-	TRBJ2-1	TGTGCCAGCAGTGAGACTGTGGGGGTCTTCAATGAGCAGTTCTTC	CASSETVGVFNEQFF
TRBV15	-	-	TRBJ2-1	TGTGCCACCAGCCCCTCTGGGGGGACGCCGAATGAGCAGTTCTTC	CATSPSGGTPNEQFF
TRBV11-2	once	TRBD1	TRBJ1-1	TGTGCCAGCAGCCAAGGTGGGGCAGGGGGAGCTGAAGCTTTCTTT	CASSQGGAGGAEAFF
TRBV7-2	-	-	TRBJ2-1	TGTGCCAGCAGCTTAGTGGCCCGCGTCAGTGAGCAGTTCTTC	CASSLVARVSEQFF
TRBV9	-	-	TRBJ1-4	TGTGCCAGCAGCCCCCATATCGGGCAGGCGAATGAAAAACTGTTTTTT	CASSPHIGQANEKLFF
TRBV19	once	-	TRBJ1-1	TGTGCCAGTAGTGTAGGACAGAACACTGAAGCTTTCTTT	CASSVGQNTEAFF
TRBV5-6	-	TRBD1	TRBJ1-5	TGTGCCAGCAGCCTGGGGGGAGCAGACAGGGCTTATAGCAATCAGCCCCAGCATTTT	CASSLGGADRAYSNQPQHF
TRBV18	-	-	TRBJ1-2	TGTGCCAGCTCACCGAAGTCCCTGTATGGCTACACCTTC	CASSPKSLYGYTF
TRBV2	once	-	TRBJ1-2	TGTGCCAGCAGTGAAGCGCTTGGCATACACTTC	CASSEALGIHF
TRBV19	-	-	TRBJ2-7	TGTGCCAGTAGTATAAATACGGGAAACCACGAGCAGTACTTC	CASSINTGNHEQYF
TRBV10-2	-	TRBD2	TRBJ2-3	TGCGCCAGCAGTGAGCGGGGGCGCAGGGGACTAGGCACAGATACGCAGTATTTT	CASSERGRRGLGTDTQYF
TRBV7-9	-	-	TRBJ1-3	TGTGCCAGCAGCTTACCCTGGGAGGACACCATATATTTT	CASSLPWEDTIYF
TRBV6-5	-	TRBD2	TRBJ2-7	TGTGCCAGCAGTACCCGGACTAGGGGAATCTACGAGCAGTACTTC	CASSTRTRGIYEQYF
TRBV18	-	TRBD1	TRBJ1-1	TGTGCCAGCTCTCCGACAGGGAGGGGTGAAGCTTTCTTT	CASSPTGRGEAFF
TRBV19	few	-	TRBJ1-2	TGTGCCAGTAGTATTATACAGGGAGGCTATGGCTACACCTTC	CASSIIQGGYGYTF
TRBV5-4	few	-	TRBJ1-1	TGTGCCAGCAGCTTGCATACTCGGGGAATACTCATGGCGAACACTGAAGCTTTCTTT	CASSLHTRGILMANTEAFF
TRBV2	-	TRBD2	TRBJ2-3	TGTGCCAGCAGTGCGGAGGGAGGGACCACAGATACGCAGTATTTT	CASSAEGGTTDTQYF
TRBV10-3	-	TRBD1	TRBJ1-1	TGTGCCATCAGTGAGTCCCAGGGGGAGGCTGAAGCTTTCTTT	CAISESQGEAEAFF
TRBV5-1	-	-	TRBJ2-7	TGCGCCAGCAGCTTCGTTGGTGAGGACTACGAGCAGTACTTC	CASSFVGEDYEQYF
TRBV10-2	-	-	TRBJ2-1	TGCGCCAGCAGTGTCGGCAACAATGAGCAGTTCTTC	CASSVGNNEQFF
TRBV29-1	-	-	TRBJ1-1	TGCAGCGTTGTCCAGGGAGGGAGGGACACTGAAGCTTTCTTT	CSVVQGGRDTEAFF
TRBV2	-	-	TRBJ2-7	TGTGCCAGCAGTGACAGGGAATTATACGAGCAGTACTTC	CASSDRELYEQYF
TRBV7-2	-	-	TRBJ1-6	TGTGCCAGCAGCTTAGCAGGGATCAGTTCACCCCTCCACTTT	CASSLAGISSPLHF
TRBV12-3/TRBV12-4	few	TRBD1	TRBJ1-1	TGTGCCAGCAGTCAGGGGGCAACTGAAGCTTTCTTT	CASSQGATEAFF
TRBV6-5	once	TRBD1	TRBJ2-7	TGTGCCAGCAGTTACTCCAGGACAGGGAACTCCTACGAGCAGTACTTC	CASSYSRTGNSYEQYF
TRBV5-1	-	-	TRBJ2-5	TGCGCCAGCAGCTTGTCCCCTACAGAGCCAGAGACCCAGTACTTC	CASSLSPTEPETQYF
TRBV12-5	-	-	TRBJ1-5	TGTGCTAGTGGTTTGCCTCGGGACGGCAATCAGCCCCAGCATTTT	CASGLPRDGNQPQHF
TRBV3-1/TRBV3-2	once	TRBD2	TRBJ2-7	TGTGCCAGCAGCCGGACTAGCGGTTCCTACGAGCAGTACTTC	CASSRTSGSYEQYF
TRBV7-8	-	TRBD1	TRBJ1-2	TGTGCCAGCAGCTTAGCCCTACGGACAGGGGGTGGAGGCTACACCTTC	CASSLALRTGGGGYTF
TRBV4-1	once	-	TRBJ2-1	TGCGCCAGCAGCCCCCTCCCCCCGCCCGGGGCTTACAATGAGCAGTTCTTC	CASSPLPPPGAYNEQFF
TRBV12-5	-	-	TRBJ2-3	TGTGCTAGTGGTTTGTTAACTAGCTCAGATACGCAGTATTTT	CASGLLTSSDTQYF
TRBV7-9	-	-	TRBJ2-2	TGTGCCAGCAGCTTAACCGGGCAGACCACCGGGGAGCTGTTTTTT	CASSLTGQTTGELFF
TRBV5-4	-	TRBD2	TRBJ2-2	TGTGCCAGCAGCTTGTTTAGCGGGGAGAACACCGGGGAGCTGTTTTTT	CASSLFSGENTGELFF
TRBV29-1	-	-	TRBJ1-1	TGCAGCGTTGGGGTCACTGAAGCTTTCTTT	CSVGVTEAFF
TRBV19	-	-	TRBJ1-6	TGTGCCAGTAGTATGAACAGGGTCAGGGATAATTCACCCCTCCACTTT	CASSMNRVRDNSPLHF
TRBV11-2	-	-	TRBJ2-3	TGTGCCAGCAGCTTAGATCTAGCAGATACGCAGTATTTT	CASSLDLADTQYF
TRBV6-5	-	-	TRBJ1-2	TGTGCCAGCAGTTACTCTGGCGGGGGTCCGAACTATGGCTACACCTTC	CASSYSGGGPNYGYTF
TRBV14	-	-	TRBJ1-6	TGTGCCAGCAGCCAAGATCCCCGACAGCCAAGCTCCTATAATTCACCCCTCCACTTT	CASSQDPRQPSSYNSPLHF
TRBV4-2	-	-	TRBJ1-2	TGTGCCAGCAGCCGGGACAATAACTATGGCTACACCTTC	CASSRDNNYGYTF
TRBV27	-	-	TRBJ2-3	TGTGCCAGCACCAGCCTAGCGCACACAGATACGCAGTATTTT	CASTSLAHTDTQYF
TRBV29-1	-	TRBD1	TRBJ2-7	TGCAGCGTTTCCGGGACAGAAGAGCAGTACTTC	CSVSGTEEQYF
TRBV27	many	-	TRBJ2-5	TGTGCCAGCAGTTTAGGGGAAGAGACCCAGTACTTC	CASSLGEETQYF
TRBV9	-	-	TRBJ2-1	TGTGCCAGCAGCGGGACGAATTCAGACAATGAGCAGTTCTTC	CASSGTNSDNEQFF
TRBV27	-	TRBD1	TRBJ1-1	TGTGCCAGCAGTTTCTACTCGACAGGGACTGAAGCTTTCTTT	CASSFYSTGTEAFF
TRBV18	-	-	TRBJ1-1	TGTGCCAGCTCACGAGACTGGAACACTGAAGCTTTCTTT	CASSRDWNTEAFF
TRBV7-2	-	TRBD2	TRBJ2-1	TGTGCCAGCAGCTTAGACACTAGCGGGAGCAGTGAGCAGTTCTTC	CASSLDTSGSSEQFF
TRBV29-1	-	-	TRBJ2-5	TGCAGCGCTGAACCAGGGGTGCGTAGGGAGACCCAGTACTTC	CSAEPGVRRETQYF
TRBV18	-	-	TRBJ2-5	TGTGCCAGCTCCCCGGGAAAACAAGAGACCCAGTACTTC	CASSPGKQETQYF
TRBV10-1	-	TRBD2	TRBJ2-7	TGCGCCAGCAGTGAGCTAGCGGGAACCTACGAGCAGTACTTC	CASSELAGTYEQYF
TRBV7-9	-	TRBD1	TRBJ1-6	TGTGCCAGCAGCTTAGATGGGACAGCAAATTCACCCCTCCACTTT	CASSLDGTANSPLHF
TRBV19	-	-	TRBJ1-6	TGTGCCACCCCGGGGGATTCACCCCTCCACTTT	CATPGDSPLHF